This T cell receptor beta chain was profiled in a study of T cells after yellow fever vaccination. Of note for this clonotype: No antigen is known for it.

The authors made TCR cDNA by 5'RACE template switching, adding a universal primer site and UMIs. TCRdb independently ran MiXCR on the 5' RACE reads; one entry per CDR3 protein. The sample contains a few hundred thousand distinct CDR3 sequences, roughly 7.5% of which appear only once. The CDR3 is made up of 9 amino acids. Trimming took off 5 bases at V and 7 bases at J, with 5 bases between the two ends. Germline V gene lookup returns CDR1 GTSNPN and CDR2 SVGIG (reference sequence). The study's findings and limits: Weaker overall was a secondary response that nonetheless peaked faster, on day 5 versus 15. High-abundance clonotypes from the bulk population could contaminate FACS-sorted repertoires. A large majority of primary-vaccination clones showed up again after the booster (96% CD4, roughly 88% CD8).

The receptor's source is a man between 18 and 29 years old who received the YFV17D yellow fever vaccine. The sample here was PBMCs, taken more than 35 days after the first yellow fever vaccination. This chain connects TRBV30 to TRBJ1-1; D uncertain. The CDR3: CAWAGEAFF. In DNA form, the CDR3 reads TGTGCCTGGGCGGGTGAAGCTTTCTTT.